This T cell receptor (beta chain) originates from a study of a mutant IDH1 vaccine in newly diagnosed glioma. Using immunoSEQ multiplex PCR, the repertoire was profiled, and TCRdb retains in-frame clones only, with some absent. The repertoire holds around 30,000 clones, with about 80% as singletons. There are 15 residues in the CDR3. J gave up 2 bases and V 3 bases, and 7 bases lay outside the gene matches. CDR1 SGHRS and CDR2 YFSETQ come from the germline V gene. Time point of the sample: baseline, week 1 (first vaccination visit). Stated treatment: pre-vaccination baseline after standard-of-care therapy.

The TCR originated in a man between 45 and 60 years old with glioma. Some clones in this sample may be carry-over from other donors' samples. The starting material was peripheral blood mononuclear cells (PBMCs), obtained from a glioma patient treated with radiotherapy, temozolomide or both. The J gene is TRBJ2-7, the V gene TRBV5-1, with 8 bases that match TRBD2. CDR3 DNA: TGCGCCAGCAGCTGGGGCAGCGGGAGTACCTACGAGCAGTACTTC. Its translation: CASSWGSGSTYEQYF.